This T cell receptor (beta chain) was identified during a study of T cells in localized non-small cell lung cancer. TCRdb keeps only in-frame clones here, not all; method: immunoSEQ multiplex PCR. The sample lists 70,000 to 80,000 clones; around nine tenths were seen once. This CDR3 spans 16 amino acids. Germline values: CDR1 LNHNV, CDR2 YYDKDF (reference sequence). V lost 1 base and J 5 bases, leaving 18 bases between the germline ends. This chain uses TRBV15 with TRBJ2-7; possibly TRBD1 for D (6 bases). This clonotype was obtained from a woman aged 40-70 years with stage I squamous cell lung carcinoma. Sequences were derived from peripheral blood, sampled before any cancer treatment. DNA of the CDR3: TGTGCCACCAGCAGAGTAGCAGGGGCGCTTCGGAACGAGCAGTACTTC. Residues: CATSRVAGALRNEQYF.